This T cell receptor (beta chain) came from a study of cytomegalovirus exposure and HLA in healthy donors. Study results and limitations: The study put about 180 TCR beta chains on its list as cytomegalovirus-associated. It was in a later analysis that TCR association rates were seen to vary by HLA locus, highest for DRB1 and lowest for HLA-C.

This clone was seen only once. Its antigen is currently unknown. Primers included in the PCR were 60 Vbeta and 13 Jbeta primers. Assay: immunoSEQ multiplex PCR; the TCRdb copy retains only in-frame clones and omits some. Among approximately 160,000 clones listed, about 85% were seen once. Donors in the study were healthy people who gave bone marrow. Although they were nominally healthy when sampled, donors likely had unrecorded immune exposures. This CDR3 region has 18 residues. With 1 base removed from V and 1 base from J, the gap between germline ends came to 18 bases. Germline lookup yields CDR1 SGHTA and CDR2 FQGNSA.

Sequencing was performed on PBMCs. This TCR was recovered from a man in his fifties or sixties in good health and CMV-seropositive. The rearrangement links TRBV7-2 to TRBJ2-3, with D possibly being TRBD2 (5 bases). The CDR3 region is CASSLVPVASRRTDTQYF. The CDR3 nucleotides read TGTGCCAGCAGCTTAGTGCCGGTGGCTAGCAGACGCACAGATACGCAGTATTTT.